The clone carrying this T cell receptor (beta chain) has only a few counts. The data are from a study of blood T cell repertoires in COVID-19. The method was immunoSEQ multiplex PCR; TCRdb's version includes in-frame clones alone and lacks a portion of them. The sample lists about 260,000 clones, about 80% occurring once. V dropped 5 bases and J dropped 3 bases, with 10 bases sitting between them. CDR3 length: 13 residues. The chain joins TRBV12-3 or TRBV12-4 to TRBJ1-2; possible D gene TRBD1, 5 bases. Sequencing was done on a sample of PBMCs or T cells enriched from blood (not recorded which). The sequence was collected from a man between 25 and 39 years old with acute COVID-19. This CDR3 reads CASSTDNHYGYTF. The CDR3 nucleotides read TGTGCCAGCAGTACGGACAATCACTATGGCTACACCTTC.